Presented here are 10 T cell receptor beta chains from one specimen sequenced in a study of OX40 agonist ivuxolimab in advanced cancers. The protocol was immunoSEQ multiplex PCR, while the TCRdb copy is restricted to in-frame clones and leaves out a portion. The sample lists roughly 75,000 clones; about 93% were seen once. The sample consisted of CD4+ or CD8+ T cells sorted from blood, taken in a trial of the OX40 agonist ivuxolimab. The receptors were sampled from an adult with an advanced solid tumor such as melanoma, head and neck, liver or kidney cancer.

This rearrangement joins TRBV19 to TRBJ2-7, with 9 bases matching TRBD1. The germline V gene encodes CDR1 LNHDA and CDR2 SQIVND (reference sequence). J was trimmed by 6 bases and V by 5 bases; bases with no gene match: 5. The CDR3 length is 13 residues. CDR3 DNA sequence: TGTGCCAGTAGTCTACGGACAGGGGCCGAGCAGTACTTC. Protein: CASSLRTGAEQYF.

V and J are TRBV9 and TRBJ2-7; no definite D call. Germline values: CDR1 SGDLS, CDR2 YYNGEE. The CDR3 is 12 amino acids. With 0 bases removed from V and 7 bases from J, the gap between germline ends came to 8 bases. The chain's CDR3 is CASSVALGEQYF. The CDR3 region has the DNA TGTGCCAGCAGCGTAGCGCTCGGTGAGCAGTACTTC.

The rearrangement links TRBV4-1 to TRBJ2-7; TRBD1 or TRBD2 may be the D gene (7 bases each). CDR3 length: 15 residues. Germline V lookup: CDR1 MGHRA, CDR2 YSYEKL. V was clipped by 4 bases and J by 6 bases, with 19 bases between them. Here the CDR3 reads CASSRSIQGGSEQYF. The CDR3 DNA reads TGCGCCAGCAGCCGATCGATCCAGGGGGGGAGCGAGCAGTACTTC.

The chain combines TRBV13 with TRBJ2-7; 13 bases line up with TRBD2. Looked up from germline, CDR1 is PRHDT and CDR2 is FYEKMQ (reference sequence). Trimming cost V 5 bases and J 7 bases; bases outside gene matches: 2. The CDR3 totals 13 residues. CDR3 DNA: TGTGCCAGCAGCAAGGGACTAGCGGGGGAGCAGTACTTC. Translated: CASSKGLAGEQYF.

The chain combines TRBV6-1 with TRBJ1-5, with 7 bases aligning to TRBD1. CDR3 length: 19 amino acids. With V trimmed by 0 bases and J by 7 bases, 18 bases remained unmatched. Germline V lookup: CDR1 MNHNS, CDR2 SASEGT. The CDR3 protein is CASSEAYALGTVVNQPQHF. In DNA form, the CDR3 reads TGTGCCAGCAGTGAAGCGTACGCCTTGGGGACAGTGGTCAACCAGCCCCAGCATTTT.

The rearrangement links TRBV6-5 to TRBJ1-1; a possible D gene is TRBD1 (6 bases). The CDR3 contains 12 residues. Trimming pared 6 bases from V and 5 bases from J, leaving 10 bases between. Germline loops: CDR1 MNHEY, CDR2 SVGAGI. In DNA form, the CDR3 reads TGTGCCAGCAGCGGAAGGGGGACTGAAGCTTTCTTT. Its protein is CASSGRGTEAFF.

This chain joins TRBV10-2 and TRBJ2-1; the match to TRBD2 covers 9 bases. V dropped 4 bases and J dropped 3; count of bases not matched to a gene: 4. The CDR3 totals 15 residues. Germline-derived CDR1 and CDR2 are WSHSY and SAAADI. Here the CDR3 DNA reads TGCGCCAGCAGTGTCCTAGCGGGGAACTACAATGAGCAGTTCTTC. Translation: CASSVLAGNYNEQFF.

The V gene is TRBV29-1, the J gene TRBJ1-2; TRBD1 agrees at 7 bases. Germline V gene data show CDR1 as SQVTM and CDR2 as ANQGSEA. Germline trimming cut 5 bases from V and 3 bases from J; bases unmatched to any gene: 6. This CDR3 is 13 amino acids long. CDR3 in amino acids: CSVLARGDYGYTF. The CDR3 region has the DNA TGCAGCGTTTTAGCCAGGGGGGACTATGGCTACACCTTC.

The chain links TRBV7-8 to TRBJ2-5, with TRBD2 matching over 9 bases. The DNA end favors TRBJ2-7, so the J call may be wrong. The CDR3 is made up of 15 amino acids. CDR1 is SGHVS, CDR2 FQNEAQ, per germline. In nucleotides, the CDR3 is TGTGCCAGCAGCTTGCGGACTAGCGCCGCCTACGAGCAGTACTTC. This encodes CASSLRTSAAYEQYF.

In its sample, this clone was seen once. The chain uses TRBV5-5 and TRBJ2-3; a weak D match, TRBD2 (5 bases). With 0 bases removed from V and 0 bases from J, the gap between germline ends came to 11 bases. In germline, CDR1 is SGHKS, CDR2 YYEKEE (reference sequence). The CDR3 runs to 16 residues. CDR3 DNA: TGTGCCAGCAGCTTGGATTACGGCGGGAGCACAGATACGCAGTATTTT. Its translation: CASSLDYGGSTDTQYF.